Listed below are T cell receptor beta chains from one sample, sequenced in a study of cytomegalovirus exposure and HLA in healthy donors. The table came from immunoSEQ multiplex PCR; TCRdb's copy has only in-frame clones and leaves some out. The sample includes over 150,000 clones, about 80% of them seen just once. The sequenced material came from PBMCs. These receptors all come from a man aged 30 to 39 in good health and CMV-seropositive. Each CDR3 is given with its conserved first and last residue. Fields, in order: J gene, D gene, clone size, V gene, CDR3 DNA, CDR3 protein. A D gene is named only where the DNA matches it firmly. Size is omitted from some rows. Given values are once, few, many or a class for expanded clones.

TRBJ2-7,TRBD2,.,TRBV6-1,TGTGCCAGCAGTGCGACTAGCGTGGTTTCCTACGAGCAGTACTTC,CASSATSVVSYEQYF
TRBJ1-1,.,.,TRBV5-1,TGCGCCAGCAGCTTGGGGTCGAGGAACACTGAAGCTTTCTTT,CASSLGSRNTEAFF
TRBJ2-7,TRBD2,few,TRBV5-4,TGTGCCAGCAGCTTGGGGCCCACTAGCGGGAGCACCTACGAGCAGTACTTC,CASSLGPTSGSTYEQYF
TRBJ1-1,TRBD1,.,TRBV2,TGTGCCAGCACCATAAACAGGGGCAGGGAAGCTTTCTTT,CASTINRGREAFF
TRBJ1-2,TRBD1,.,TRBV2,TGTGCCAGCAGCGGGACAGGGTACGGTGGCTACACCTTC,CASSGTGYGGYTF
TRBJ2-7,.,.,TRBV29-1,TGCAGCGTTGAAGATCGGTGGAGGCGTAGAGGCGACGAGCAGTACTTC,CSVEDRWRRRGDEQYF
TRBJ2-1,TRBD1,.,TRBV7-8,TGTGCCAGCAGCTTAGACAGGGGGCTGGGGTATGAGCAGTTCTTC,CASSLDRGLGYEQFF
TRBJ1-2,TRBD1,.,TRBV7-9,TGTGCCAGCAGCTTAGAGACAGGGTTAGGCGGCGGCTACACCTTC,CASSLETGLGGGYTF
TRBJ1-2,TRBD1,.,TRBV5-1,TGCGCCAGCAGCTCGGAGGGGATAGGGGGCTCGGATGGCTACACCTTC,CASSSEGIGGSDGYTF
TRBJ2-7,TRBD1,.,TRBV28,TGTGCCAGCAGTTTCCCCGGGACAGGGGCTACCTACGAGCAGTACTTC,CASSFPGTGATYEQYF